This TCR beta chain was captured by sequencing in a study of T cells in Graves' hyperthyroidism and ophthalmopathy. Study-level background: At the time of initial diagnosis and before any treatment, peripheral blood was collected.

Amplified TCR beta CDR3 regions came from RNA transcripts. HTBI primers were used for first-round RT-PCR of the TCR CDR3. TCRdb re-derived calls from the multiplex PCR reads in MiXCR, one entry per CDR3 protein. This table has about 710,000 distinct CDR3 sequences, about a sixth appearing once. Whole-study results and caveats: Researchers found most expanded thyroid clonotypes above 0.001 in blood as well.

Germline V lookup: CDR1 SGHTS, CDR2 YDEGEE. There are 14 residues in the CDR3. V dropped 4 bases and J dropped 5; count of bases not matched to a gene: 6. For Graves' hyperthyroidism to be stable, ophthalmopathy could not progress within 18 months. The study enrolled patients aged 18 to 65 with newly diagnosed hyperthyroidism of under 2 months' duration. This clonotype was observed a handful of times. The antigen is not known. This receptor was obtained from a man aged 18 to 29 with Graves' hyperthyroidism. The sequenced sample was blood. V gene TRBV5-8 combines with J gene TRBJ2-7; 10 nucleotides align to TRBD2. For the CDR3, the DNA is TGTGCCAGCAGCACGAACGGACTAGCGGACGAGCAGTACTTC. Encoded protein: CASSTNGLADEQYF.